Sequencing of this T cell receptor (beta chain) was carried out in a study of blood T cells in healthy people across ages. The use of a sample-barcoded 5' primer and a J-beta primer mix characterized a second PCR of about 7 to 12 cycles. TCRdb re-called the 5' RACE reads through MiXCR, storing one row per CDR3 protein. The data hold approximately 850,000 distinct CDR3 sequences, with about 42% observed a single time. The sequenced sample consisted of blood. This sequence was found in a man aged 55 to 69 in good health.

In DNA form, the CDR3 reads TGTGCCAGCAGCGTAGTAGGGGGGCGGCGCGATGAGCAGTACTTC. Translation: CASSVVGGRRDEQYF. The chain uses TRBV9 and TRBJ2-5; D may match TRBD1 or TRBD2 (6 bases each). Deletions cut 0 bases from V and 11 bases from J, with 20 bases between. From germline, CDR1 is SGDLS and CDR2 YYNGEE. The length of the CDR3 is 15 residues.